Included here is one T cell receptor beta chain sequence, with context. Its antigen is still unknown. A much larger clone sits a single nucleotide away, making a read error possible. The people who gave samples were healthy Caucasians from Russia, aged roughly 6 to 90. Ten milliliters of peripheral blood were drawn from each donor into EDTA-treated tubes. This sample was taken from a study of blood T cells in healthy people across ages. There are 10 residues in the CDR3. Germline V CDR1 and CDR2: SQVTM, ANQGSEA. PCR was performed a second time for about 7 to 11 cycles using a sample-barcoded 5' primer and a J-beta primer mix. TCRdb re-derived calls from the 5' RACE reads in MiXCR, one entry per CDR3 protein. This sample has about 1,500,000 distinct CDR3 sequences, with about 28% found just once. Study results and caveats: Significant beta diversity loss was already apparent by age roughly 43, declining roughly linearly.

The sequence came from a woman aged 30 to 39 in good health. V is TRBV29-1 and J is TRBJ1-2; D uncertain. The sample consisted of blood. Written as DNA, the CDR3 is TGCGGCGTTTCCGGGGAGCGCTACACCTTC. Its translation is CGVSGERYTF.